This TCR beta chain was observed in a study of blood T cell repertoires in COVID-19. Study-wide background: Acute and convalescent COVID-19 specimens originated in the United States, Italy and Spain. The analysed material was cDNA or gDNA that came from T cells, B-cell-depleted T cells, or PBMCs.

The J segment lost 2 bases and the V segment lost 8 bases, leaving 10 bases of the junction unmatched. Germline assignment: CDR1 MNHEY and CDR2 SVGAGI. The CDR3 runs to 15 residues. Per the original data handling: Reference gene primer amplification gave nucleated cell count estimates. Repertoires were generated with immunoSEQ multiplex PCR, while TCRdb's copy carries only in-frame clones and drops some. That table furnishes V, J and clone size, whereas the DNA furnished D and trimming. The sample consists of some 100,000 clones, about 90% of them appearing once. Sequenced material: peripheral blood. This sequence joins TRBV6-5 and TRBJ2-5, with 8 bases aligning to TRBD1. This sequence was found in a man in his fifties with acute or convalescent COVID-19. The CDR3 bases are TGTGCCAGCGGCCGACAGGGGAATCTTCAAGAGACCCAGTACTTC. Protein: CASGRQGNLQETQYF.